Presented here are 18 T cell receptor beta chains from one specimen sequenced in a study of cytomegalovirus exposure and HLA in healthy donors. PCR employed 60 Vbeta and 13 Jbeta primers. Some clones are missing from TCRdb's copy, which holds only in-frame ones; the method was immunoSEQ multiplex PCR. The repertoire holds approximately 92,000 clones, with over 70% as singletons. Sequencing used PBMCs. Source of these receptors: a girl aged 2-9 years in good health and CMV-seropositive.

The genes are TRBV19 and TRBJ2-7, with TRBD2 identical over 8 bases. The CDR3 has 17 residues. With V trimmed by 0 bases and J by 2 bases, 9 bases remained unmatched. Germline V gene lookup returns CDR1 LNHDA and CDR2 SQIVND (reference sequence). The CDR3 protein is CASSIDLPIAGPYEQYF. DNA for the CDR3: TGTGCCAGTAGTATAGATCTCCCAATAGCGGGACCCTACGAGCAGTACTTC.

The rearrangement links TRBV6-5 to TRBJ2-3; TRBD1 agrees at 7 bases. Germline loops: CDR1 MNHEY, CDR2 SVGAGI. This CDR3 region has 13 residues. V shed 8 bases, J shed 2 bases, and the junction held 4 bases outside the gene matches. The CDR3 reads CASQGTDTDTQYF. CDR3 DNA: TGTGCCAGCCAAGGGACAGACACAGATACGCAGTATTTT.

CDR3 nucleotide sequence: TGTGCCAGCAGTTTATCGGTTCAGGTTCGGTTCTTC. This encodes CASSLSVQVRFF. The genes are TRBV28 and TRBJ2-1; D not resolved. In germline, CDR1 is MDHEN, CDR2 SYDVKM. This CDR3 is built from 12 residues. The germline V and J ends were trimmed by 1 base and 15 bases, with 13 bases remaining between them. Using reference TRBV28 and TRBJ2-1 for the parts outside the CDR3, the full variable domain is DVKVTQSSRYLVKRTGEKVFLECVQDMDHENMFWYRQDPGLGLRLIYFSYDVKMKEKGDIPEGYSVSREKKERFSLILESASTNQTSMYLCASSLSVQVRFFGPGTRLTVL.

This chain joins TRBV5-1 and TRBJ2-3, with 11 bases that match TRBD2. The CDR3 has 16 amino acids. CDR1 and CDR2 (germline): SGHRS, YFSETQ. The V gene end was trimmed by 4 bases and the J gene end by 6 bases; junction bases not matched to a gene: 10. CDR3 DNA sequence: TGCGCCAGCAGCCTCATGACTAGCGGGGTTGGGGATACGCAGTATTTT. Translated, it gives CASSLMTSGVGDTQYF.

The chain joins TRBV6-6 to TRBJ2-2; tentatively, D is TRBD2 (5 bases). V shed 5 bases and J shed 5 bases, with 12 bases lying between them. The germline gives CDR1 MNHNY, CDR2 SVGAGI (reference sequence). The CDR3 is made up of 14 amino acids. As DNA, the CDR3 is TGTGCCAGCAGTCCCAGTCCGGGGACCGGGGAGCTGTTTTTT. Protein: CASSPSPGTGELFF.

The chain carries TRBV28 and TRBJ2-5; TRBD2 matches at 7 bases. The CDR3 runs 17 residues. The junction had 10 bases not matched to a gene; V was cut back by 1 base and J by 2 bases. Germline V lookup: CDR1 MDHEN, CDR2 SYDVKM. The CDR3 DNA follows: TGTGCCAGCAGTTTATCCCTCAGTTTAGCGGGTCAAGAGACCCAGTACTTC. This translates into CASSLSLSLAGQETQYF.

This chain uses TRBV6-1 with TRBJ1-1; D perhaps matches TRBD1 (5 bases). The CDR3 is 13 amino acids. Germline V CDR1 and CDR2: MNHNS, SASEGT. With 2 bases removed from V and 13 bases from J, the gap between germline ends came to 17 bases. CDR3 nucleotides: TGTGCCAGCAGTGAATACATAACAGGTTCGGGTTTCTTT. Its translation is CASSEYITGSGFF.

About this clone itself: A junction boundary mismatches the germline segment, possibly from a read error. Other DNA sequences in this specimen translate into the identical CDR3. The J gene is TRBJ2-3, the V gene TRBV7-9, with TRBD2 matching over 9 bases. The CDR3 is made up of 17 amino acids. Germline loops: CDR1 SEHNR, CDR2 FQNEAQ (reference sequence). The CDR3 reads CASSSTTSGPRTDTQYF. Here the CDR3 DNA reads TGTGCCAGCAGCTCCACGACTAGCGGTCCTCGCACAGATACCCAGTATTTT.

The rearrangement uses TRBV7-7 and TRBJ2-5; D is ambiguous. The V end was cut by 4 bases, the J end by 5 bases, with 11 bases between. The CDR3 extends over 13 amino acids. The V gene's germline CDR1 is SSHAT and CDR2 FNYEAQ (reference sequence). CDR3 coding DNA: TGTGCCAGCAGCTCCCTGGGCGCCGAGACCCAGTACTTC. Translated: CASSSLGAETQYF.

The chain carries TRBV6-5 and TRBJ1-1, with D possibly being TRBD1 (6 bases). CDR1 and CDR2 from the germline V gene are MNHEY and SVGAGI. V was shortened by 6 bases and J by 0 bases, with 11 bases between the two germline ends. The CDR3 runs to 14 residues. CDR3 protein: CASSHRELNTEAFF. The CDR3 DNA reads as TGTGCCAGCAGCCACAGGGAATTGAACACTGAAGCTTTCTTT.

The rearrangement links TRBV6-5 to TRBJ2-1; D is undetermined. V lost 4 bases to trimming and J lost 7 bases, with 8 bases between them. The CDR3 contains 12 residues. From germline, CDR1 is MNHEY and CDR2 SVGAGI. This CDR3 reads CASSSYLNEQFF. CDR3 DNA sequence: TGTGCCAGCAGTTCCTACCTGAATGAGCAGTTCTTC.

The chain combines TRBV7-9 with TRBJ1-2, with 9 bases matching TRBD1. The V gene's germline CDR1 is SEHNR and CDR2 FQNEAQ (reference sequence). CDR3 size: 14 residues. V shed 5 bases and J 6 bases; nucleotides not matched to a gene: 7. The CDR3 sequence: CASSPPGQGDGYTF. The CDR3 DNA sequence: TGTGCCAGCAGCCCGCCGGGACAGGGAGATGGCTACACCTTC. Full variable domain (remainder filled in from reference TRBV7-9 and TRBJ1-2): DTGVSQNPRHKITKRGQNVTFRCDPISEHNRLYWYRQTLGQGPEFLTYFQNEAQLEKSRLLSDRFSAERPKGSFSTLEIQRTEQGDSAMYLCASSPPGQGDGYTFGSGTRLTVV.

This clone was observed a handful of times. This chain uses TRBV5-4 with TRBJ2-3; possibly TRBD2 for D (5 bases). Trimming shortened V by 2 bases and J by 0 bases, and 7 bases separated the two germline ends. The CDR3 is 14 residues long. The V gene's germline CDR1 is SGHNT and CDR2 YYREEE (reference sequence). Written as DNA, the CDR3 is TGTGCCAGCAGCTTAGGCGGGAGCACAGATACGCAGTATTTT. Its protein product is CASSLGGSTDTQYF.

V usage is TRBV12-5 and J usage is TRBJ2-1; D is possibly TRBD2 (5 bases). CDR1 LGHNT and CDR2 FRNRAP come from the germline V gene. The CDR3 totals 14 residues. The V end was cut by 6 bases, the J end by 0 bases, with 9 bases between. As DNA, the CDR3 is TGTGCTAGTGGCCCGGACTTCTCCTACAATGAGCAGTTCTTC. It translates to CASGPDFSYNEQFF.

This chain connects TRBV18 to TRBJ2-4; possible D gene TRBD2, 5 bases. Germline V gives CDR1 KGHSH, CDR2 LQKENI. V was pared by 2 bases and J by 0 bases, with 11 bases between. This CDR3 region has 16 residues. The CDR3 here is CASSPRTSLAKNIQYF. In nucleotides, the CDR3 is TGTGCCAGCTCACCAAGGACTTCCTTAGCCAAAAACATTCAGTACTTC.

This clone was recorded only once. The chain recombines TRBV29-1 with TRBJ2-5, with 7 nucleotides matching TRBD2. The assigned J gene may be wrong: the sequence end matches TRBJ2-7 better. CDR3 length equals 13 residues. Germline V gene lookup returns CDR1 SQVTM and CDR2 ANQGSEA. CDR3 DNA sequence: TGCAGCGTTTCATGGGGGGGTAGCTACGAGCAGTACTTC. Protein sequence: CSVSWGGSYEQYF.

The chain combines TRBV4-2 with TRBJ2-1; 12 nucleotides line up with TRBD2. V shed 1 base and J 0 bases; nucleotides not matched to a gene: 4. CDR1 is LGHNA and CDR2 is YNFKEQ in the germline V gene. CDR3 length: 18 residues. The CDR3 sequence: CASSQGTSGISSYNEQFF. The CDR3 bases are TGTGCCAGCAGCCAAGGGACTAGCGGGATTAGCTCCTACAATGAGCAGTTCTTC.

The CDR3 DNA is TGTGCCAGCAGCCCGACAGGGGCCAATCAGCCCCAGCATTTT. This translates into CASSPTGANQPQHF. The chain employs TRBV7-2 and TRBJ1-5; 8 bases are shared with TRBD1. Trimming removed 5 bases from V and 3 bases from J; junction bases left unmatched: 3. The germline gives CDR1 SGHTA, CDR2 FQGNSA. The CDR3 totals 14 residues.